Listed below are T cell receptor beta chains from one sample, sequenced in a study of human T cells and chemical hapten exposure. Each CDR3 protein is one row after TCRdb ran MiXCR on the RACE reads. The sample contains 130,000 or so distinct CDR3 sequences, about 9% of which appear only once. Sequencing was done on a sample of whole blood. All receptors derive from a male donor in good health. Some clones in this sample may be carry-over from other donors' samples. Each CDR3 is given with its conserved first and last residue.

v_gene: TRBV27
j_gene: TRBJ1-1
CDR3aa: CASSFGGTTEAFF

v_gene: TRBV20-1
j_gene: TRBJ2-1
CDR3aa: CSAPNWGRDYNEQFF

v_gene: TRBV11-3
j_gene: TRBJ2-2
CDR3aa: CASSLADTGELFF

v_gene: TRBV2
j_gene: TRBJ2-1
CDR3aa: CASKRTDAYNEQFF

v_gene: TRBV12-3/TRBV12-4
j_gene: TRBJ2-5
CDR3aa: CASRLSGAGQETQYF

v_gene: TRBV6-4
j_gene: TRBJ1-1
CDR3aa: CASSDAAGDTEAFF

v_gene: TRBV27
j_gene: TRBJ1-4
CDR3aa: CASSSTGAPNEKLFF

v_gene: TRBV10-3
j_gene: TRBJ2-1
CDR3aa: CAISESAGGGYNEQFF

v_gene: TRBV20-1
j_gene: TRBJ2-7
CDR3aa: CSANSGRYSYEQYF

v_gene: TRBV29-1
j_gene: TRBJ2-3
CDR3aa: CSVPGQPRADTQYF

v_gene: TRBV20-1
j_gene: TRBJ1-1
CDR3aa: CSARDPKGVNTEAFF

v_gene: TRBV7-2
j_gene: TRBJ2-1
CDR3aa: CASSLSEGIYNEQFF

v_gene: TRBV18
j_gene: TRBJ1-1
CDR3aa: CASSPLSGQGRRNTEAFF

v_gene: TRBV9
j_gene: TRBJ2-7
CDR3aa: CASSVYGSGSSEQYF

v_gene: TRBV5-4
j_gene: TRBJ1-1
CDR3aa: CASSLVGGLEAFF

v_gene: TRBV14
j_gene: TRBJ2-7
CDR3aa: CASSQETSGHYEQYF

v_gene: TRBV2
j_gene: TRBJ2-7
CDR3aa: CASSQGTSGLYEQYF

v_gene: TRBV30
j_gene: TRBJ2-1
CDR3aa: CAWNPPILAGASHEQFF

v_gene: TRBV18
j_gene: TRBJ2-7
CDR3aa: CASSPPPGQGAYEQYF

v_gene: TRBV20-1
j_gene: TRBJ1-6
CDR3aa: CSARVTGTAGSPLHF

v_gene: TRBV7-8
j_gene: TRBJ2-5
CDR3aa: CASSLPGALRETQYF

v_gene: TRBV7-7
j_gene: TRBJ2-5
CDR3aa: CASSPGPSLQETQYF

v_gene: TRBV7-2
j_gene: TRBJ1-5
CDR3aa: CASSLRTGDAQPQHF

v_gene: TRBV12-3/TRBV12-4
j_gene: TRBJ1-5
CDR3aa: CASSSGSPGPQHF

v_gene: TRBV27
j_gene: TRBJ2-2
CDR3aa: CASSYRQLTGELFF

v_gene: TRBV7-6
j_gene: TRBJ1-1
CDR3aa: CASSLDRVNTEAFF

v_gene: TRBV5-5
j_gene: TRBJ2-7
CDR3aa: CASSLETSGRNEQYF

v_gene: TRBV6-5
j_gene: TRBJ2-7
CDR3aa: CASSSPGTVSYEQYF

v_gene: TRBV27
j_gene: TRBJ1-3
CDR3aa: CASRAGLPSGNTIYF

v_gene: TRBV7-2
j_gene: TRBJ2-7
CDR3aa: CASSLEPVYEQYF

v_gene: TRBV27
j_gene: TRBJ2-5
CDR3aa: CASSRETQYF

v_gene: TRBV29-1
j_gene: TRBJ2-1
CDR3aa: CSLEGVYRAEEGNEQFF

v_gene: TRBV11-3
j_gene: TRBJ2-1
CDR3aa: CASSSSTGSHNEQFF

v_gene: TRBV20-1
j_gene: TRBJ1-3
CDR3aa: CSATEGAGNTIYF

v_gene: TRBV7-9
j_gene: TRBJ2-7
CDR3aa: CASSSGAREHYEQYF

v_gene: TRBV7-2
j_gene: TRBJ2-3
CDR3aa: CASSLASGGLLDTQYF

v_gene: TRBV9
j_gene: TRBJ1-6
CDR3aa: CASSVDSVNSPLHF

v_gene: TRBV27
j_gene: TRBJ2-5
CDR3aa: CASRIAGQETQYF

v_gene: TRBV7-2
j_gene: TRBJ2-5
CDR3aa: CASSPEGVGKETQYF

v_gene: TRBV20-1
j_gene: TRBJ2-2
CDR3aa: CSARDLASTGELFF

v_gene: TRBV2
j_gene: TRBJ2-7
CDR3aa: CASSRPSRDYEQYF

v_gene: TRBV7-9
j_gene: TRBJ2-1
CDR3aa: CASSLVAGDEQFF

v_gene: TRBV7-9
j_gene: TRBJ1-2
CDR3aa: CASSPGEGTPRGYTF

v_gene: TRBV4-1
j_gene: TRBJ1-6
CDR3aa: CASSQDTVSSSYNSPLHF

v_gene: TRBV5-5
j_gene: TRBJ1-4
CDR3aa: CASSSFFANEKLFF

v_gene: TRBV12-3/TRBV12-4
j_gene: TRBJ1-2
CDR3aa: CASSLTDRGNYTF

v_gene: TRBV27
j_gene: TRBJ2-2
CDR3aa: CASSLYTGELFF

v_gene: TRBV2
j_gene: TRBJ1-5
CDR3aa: CASSALQGANQPQHF

v_gene: TRBV2
j_gene: TRBJ2-1
CDR3aa: CASRPGTHSYNEQFF

v_gene: TRBV4-3
j_gene: TRBJ2-7
CDR3aa: CASSPRGHYEQYF

v_gene: TRBV11-2
j_gene: TRBJ1-6
CDR3aa: CASSLHDSYNSPLHF

v_gene: TRBV27
j_gene: TRBJ2-3
CDR3aa: CASIPLAGGSTDTQYF

v_gene: TRBV20-1
j_gene: TRBJ2-7
CDR3aa: CSAREGLAGQEQYF

v_gene: TRBV7-9
j_gene: TRBJ2-5
CDR3aa: CASSLNSPRETQYF

v_gene: TRBV27
j_gene: TRBJ1-3
CDR3aa: CASSLYSSGNTIYF

v_gene: TRBV7-2
j_gene: TRBJ2-2
CDR3aa: CASSRQRVVSTGELFF

v_gene: TRBV7-3
j_gene: TRBJ1-1
CDR3aa: CASSPLRAIGTEAFF